These 9 T cell receptor beta chains came from one sample sequenced in a study of blood T cell repertoires in COVID-19. Libraries were prepared by immunoSEQ multiplex PCR; TCRdb keeps only in-frame clonotypes and omits some of them. The data hold about 170,000 clones, with 85% to 90% observed a single time. Sequencing was done on a sample of peripheral blood. The receptors derive from a woman aged 80 or over with COVID-19, enrolled during active disease.

The CDR3 region is CASSPLGSGSTDTQYF. The CDR3 bases are TGCGCCAGCAGCCCGCTAGGGAGCGGGAGTACAGATACGCAGTATTTT. This sequence joins TRBV5-1 and TRBJ2-3; 8 bases line up with TRBD2. With V trimmed by 4 bases and J by 3 bases, 10 bases remained unmatched. The CDR3 is 16 residues long. Germline V gene lookup returns CDR1 SGHRS and CDR2 YFSETQ.

V and J are TRBV10-2 and TRBJ1-1; D is possibly TRBD1 (5 bases). The V and J ends lost 9 bases and 4 bases respectively, with 15 bases between them. This CDR3 spans 13 amino acids. Per germline, CDR1 WSHSY and CDR2 SAAADI. The CDR3 spells CASKDGGVTEAFF. The CDR3 DNA is TGCGCCAGTAAGGACGGGGGGGTCACTGAAGCTTTCTTT.

CDR3: CASSLALRSGELFF. The CDR3 bases are TGTGCCAGCAGCTTAGCCCTACGAAGCGGGGAGCTGTTTTTT. The gene calls are TRBV11-2 and TRBJ2-2; D call uncertain. Germline-derived CDR1 and CDR2 are SGHAT and FQNNGV. The length of the CDR3 is 14 residues. The V end lost 1 base, the J end lost 7 bases, and 10 bases lay between the germline ends.

V gene TRBV7-9 combines with J gene TRBJ1-2; 7 bases line up with TRBD1. The CDR3 runs to 13 residues. V lost 3 bases and J lost 10; bases outside the gene matches: 8. From germline, CDR1 is SEHNR and CDR2 FQNEAQ (reference sequence). The CDR3 spells CASSFSGTEAYTF. CDR3 sequence (DNA): TGTGCCAGCAGCTTCTCCGGGACAGAGGCCTACACCTTC.

The CDR3 protein is CASSDFSGTSDEQYF. CDR3 bases: TGTGCCAGCAGTGATTTTTCAGGGACTAGCGACGAGCAGTACTTC. This chain connects TRBV6-1 to TRBJ2-7, with TRBD2 identical over 10 bases. Germline V gives CDR1 MNHNS, CDR2 SASEGT. The CDR3 has 15 residues. The V gene end was trimmed by 3 bases and the J gene end by 5 bases; junction bases not matched to a gene: 7.

In regard to this clone: Other DNA sequences of this sample code for an identical CDR3. The chain recombines TRBV5-1 with TRBJ2-5, with TRBD1 identical over 8 bases. Germline CDR1 reads SGHRS; CDR2 reads YFSETQ. J was trimmed by 1 base and V by 4 bases; bases with no gene match: 3. The CDR3 extends over 14 amino acids. CDR3 in amino acids: CASSKGQGQETQYF. The CDR3 DNA is TGCGCCAGCAGCAAAGGACAGGGCCAAGAGACCCAGTACTTC.

This clone was detected only a few times. The V and J genes are TRBV7-2 and TRBJ1-2; 7 nucleotides match TRBD1. The CDR3 loop spans 13 amino acids. V shed 6 bases and J 4 bases; nucleotides not matched to a gene: 5. Germline V gives CDR1 SGHTA, CDR2 FQGNSA. CDR3 in amino acids: CASRPQGGYGYTF. The CDR3 DNA follows: TGTGCCAGCAGGCCCCAGGGGGGCTATGGCTACACCTTC.

V and J are TRBV7-8 and TRBJ2-1; no firm D call. The CDR3 length is 15 residues. The germline V gene encodes CDR1 SGHVS and CDR2 FQNEAQ. Trimming removed 5 bases from V and 9 bases from J, with 20 bases in between. In nucleotides, the CDR3 is TGTGCCAGCAGCCCCCCCCTATTACGAGCGTCTGAGCAGTTCTTC. Protein: CASSPPLLRASEQFF.

This chain links TRBV6-2 or TRBV6-3 with TRBJ1-5, with D perhaps matching TRBD1 (5 bases). V lost 4 bases and J lost 7, with 8 bases in between. CDR1 and CDR2 from the germline V gene are MNHEY and SVGEGT. The CDR3 extends over 12 amino acids. The CDR3 sequence: CASSWGGQPQHF. In DNA form, the CDR3 reads TGTGCCAGCAGTTGGGGGGGACAGCCCCAGCATTTT.